This TCR beta chain was documented in a study of blood T cells in healthy people across ages. In terms of origin and age, donors were healthy Caucasian individuals from Russia aged about 6 to 100. Trimming took off 0 bases at V and 2 bases at J, with 14 bases between the two ends. In germline, CDR1 is SGHTA, CDR2 FQGNSA. The CDR3 spans 16 residues. With a J-beta primer mix and a sample-barcoded 5' primer, a second PCR ran about 7 to 12 cycles. TCRdb passed the 5' RACE reads through MiXCR, listing each CDR3 protein once. The data contain about 1.6 million distinct CDR3 sequences, roughly 30% of them seen just once; the ten biggest clones take up around 11%.

Sequencing was performed on blood. V and J are TRBV7-2 and TRBJ2-7; D possibly matches TRBD1 or TRBD2 (6 bases each). The sequence was collected from a woman aged 25 to 39 in good health. CDR3 sequence: CASSLAGGQATYEQYF. The CDR3 DNA is TGTGCCAGCAGCTTAGCTGGGGGGCAGGCAACCTACGAGCAGTACTTC. Full variable domain (missing parts from reference TRBV7-2 and TRBJ2-7): GAGVSQSPSNKVTEKGKDVELRCDPISGHTALYWYRQSLGQGLEFLIYFQGNSAPDKSGLPSDRFSAERTGGSVSTLTIQRTQQEDSAVYLCASSLAGGQATYEQYFGPGTRLTVT.